This is a list of T cell receptor beta chains from one sample in a study of human T cells and chemical hapten exposure. MiXCR, applied by TCRdb to the RACE reads, yields one record per CDR3 protein. The table records approximately 350,000 distinct CDR3 sequences, nearly 6.5% of them present only once. The sample in question was whole blood, obtained in connection with sensitization to the hapten diphenylcyclopropenone (DPC). These receptors were taken from a woman aged 18-29 years with alopecia areata. Some clones in this sample may be carry-over from other donors' samples. The CDR3 runs from the conserved cysteine through the conserved F or W. Each record gives: J gene, clone size, V gene, CDR3 length, D gene, CDR3 DNA, CDR3 protein. The D gene is left open where the match is weak. Clone size appears in some rows only: once, few, many, or a class for an expanded clone.

TRBJ2-7 | many | TRBV20-1 | 15 | TRBD2 | TGCAGTGCTAGATTTACCGGGGGGGAATCCTACGAGCAGTACTTC | CSARFTGGESYEQYF
TRBJ2-3 | few | TRBV7-8 | 16 | NA | TGTGCCAGCAGCTCAACAGCCCGGGCCCTCACAGATACGCAGTATTTT | CASSSTARALTDTQYF
TRBJ2-2 | NA | TRBV6-2/TRBV6-3 | 16 | NA | TGTGCCAGCAGTTACCCATACACCTCGAACACCGGGGAGCTGTTTTTT | CASSYPYTSNTGELFF
TRBJ2-7 | many | TRBV28 | 16 | NA | TGTGCCAGCAGTTTGGGCCCGGGTAGGGGAGACTACGAGCAGTACTTC | CASSLGPGRGDYEQYF
TRBJ1-2 | few | TRBV4-1 | 15 | NA | TGCGCCAGCAGCCAAGTGTCAAGTATTAACTATGGCTACACCTTC | CASSQVSSINYGYTF
TRBJ1-5 | few | TRBV7-9 | 16 | NA | TGTGCCACCGGGAACCCTATGACGGGGGGCAATCAGCCCCAGCATTTT | CATGNPMTGGNQPQHF
TRBJ1-4 | few | TRBV6-1 | 14 | NA | TGTGCCAGCAGTACCCGACGTGAAGGTGAAAAACTGTTTTTT | CASSTRREGEKLFF
TRBJ1-2 | few | TRBV18 | 13 | NA | TGTGCCAGCTCACCGGGATCAAACTATGGCTACACCTTC | CASSPGSNYGYTF
TRBJ2-2 | few | TRBV29-1 | 14 | NA | TGCAGCGTTGTGGGTTTGTCAAGCACCGGGGAGCTGTTTTTT | CSVVGLSSTGELFF
TRBJ1-2 | NA | TRBV7-6 | 14 | TRBD1 | TGTGCCAGCAGCTTAGTACAGGGGGCGAGAGGCTACACCTTC | CASSLVQGARGYTF
TRBJ1-2 | many | TRBV6-5 | 15 | NA | TGTGCCAGCAGTCCTACTTCACGACGGTACTATGGCTACACCTTC | CASSPTSRRYYGYTF
TRBJ1-1 | many | TRBV29-1 | 11 | NA | TGCAGCGTTGTTTTTCGAACTGAAGCTTTCTTT | CSVVFRTEAFF
TRBJ2-2 | NA | TRBV20-1 | 14 | TRBD2 | TGCAGTGCTATGATTGGGGGGGTCACCGGGGAGCTGTTTTTT | CSAMIGGVTGELFF
TRBJ2-3 | medium-sized | TRBV5-8 | 15 | TRBD2 | TGTGCCAGCAGACAAGAGCGGGGGCACACAGATACGCAGTATTTT | CASRQERGHTDTQYF
TRBJ2-5 | few | TRBV27 | 15 | NA | TGTGCCAGCAAGATAAGCCCGCTAGATCGAGAGACCCAGTACTTC | CASKISPLDRETQYF
TRBJ2-5 | few | TRBV4-2 | 16 | TRBD2 | TGTGCCAGCAGCCAAGATGGGGTAGCGGGGAAAGAGACCCAGTACTTC | CASSQDGVAGKETQYF
TRBJ2-2 | many | TRBV9 | 14 | NA | TGTGCCAGCAGCGTAGTAATGAACACCGGGGAGCTGTTTTTT | CASSVVMNTGELFF
TRBJ2-6 | NA | TRBV5-5 | 16 | NA | TGTGCCAGCGGATCCCGGGATAGCTCTGGGGCCAACGTCCTGACTTTC | CASGSRDSSGANVLTF
TRBJ2-1 | NA | TRBV3-1 | 14 | NA | TGTGCCAGCAACCAAGATCACAGCTACAATGAGCAGTTCTTC | CASNQDHSYNEQFF
TRBJ2-2 | NA | TRBV7-2 | 15 | NA | TGTGCCAGCGGCCTCACAGGGTTCAACACCGGGGAGCTGTTTTTT | CASGLTGFNTGELFF
TRBJ2-7 | few | TRBV12-5 | 15 | NA | TGTGCTAGTGGTTTGGTGATCAGGGGTGGATACGAGCAGTACTTC | CASGLVIRGGYEQYF
TRBJ1-5 | many | TRBV10-3 | 12 | NA | TGTGCCAGCGGACTCAGCAATCAGCCCCAGCATTTT | CASGLSNQPQHF
TRBJ1-1 | few | TRBV5-1 | 15 | NA | TGCGCCAGCAGCTTGGGACACAGCTTGAGCACTGAAGCTTTCTTT | CASSLGHSLSTEAFF
TRBJ1-2 | many | TRBV7-6 | 18 | NA | TGTGCCAGCAGCTTAGGTGTTGAGGACACGGAAATTAACTATGGCTACACCTTC | CASSLGVEDTEINYGYTF
TRBJ2-6 | many | TRBV27 | 19 | NA | TGTGCCAGCAAAGTGTTTGCAGGGGGACTTGGACCTGGGGCCAACGTCCTGACTTTC | CASKVFAGGLGPGANVLTF